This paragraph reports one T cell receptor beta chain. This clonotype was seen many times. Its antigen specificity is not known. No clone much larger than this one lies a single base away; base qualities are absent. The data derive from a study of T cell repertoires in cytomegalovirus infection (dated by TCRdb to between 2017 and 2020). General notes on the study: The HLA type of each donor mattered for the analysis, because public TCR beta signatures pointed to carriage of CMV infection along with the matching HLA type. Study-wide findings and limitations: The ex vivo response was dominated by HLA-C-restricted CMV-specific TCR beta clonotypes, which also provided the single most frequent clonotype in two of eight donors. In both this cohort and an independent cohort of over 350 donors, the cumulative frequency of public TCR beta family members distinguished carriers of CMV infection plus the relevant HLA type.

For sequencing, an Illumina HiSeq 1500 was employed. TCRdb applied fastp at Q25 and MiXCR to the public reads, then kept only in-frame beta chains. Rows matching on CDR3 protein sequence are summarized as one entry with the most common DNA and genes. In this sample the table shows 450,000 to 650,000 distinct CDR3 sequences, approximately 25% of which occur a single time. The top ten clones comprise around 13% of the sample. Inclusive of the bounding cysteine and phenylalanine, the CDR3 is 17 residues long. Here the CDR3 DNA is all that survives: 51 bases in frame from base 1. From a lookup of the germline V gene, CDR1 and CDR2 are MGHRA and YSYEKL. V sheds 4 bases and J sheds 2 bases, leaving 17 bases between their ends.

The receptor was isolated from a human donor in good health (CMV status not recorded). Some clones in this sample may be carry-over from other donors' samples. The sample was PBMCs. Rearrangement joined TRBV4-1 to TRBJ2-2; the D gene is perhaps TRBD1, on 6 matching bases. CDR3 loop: CASSRPTVQGNTGELFF. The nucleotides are TGCGCCAGCAGCCGACCGACGGTACAGGGAAACACCGGGGAGCTGTTTTTT.